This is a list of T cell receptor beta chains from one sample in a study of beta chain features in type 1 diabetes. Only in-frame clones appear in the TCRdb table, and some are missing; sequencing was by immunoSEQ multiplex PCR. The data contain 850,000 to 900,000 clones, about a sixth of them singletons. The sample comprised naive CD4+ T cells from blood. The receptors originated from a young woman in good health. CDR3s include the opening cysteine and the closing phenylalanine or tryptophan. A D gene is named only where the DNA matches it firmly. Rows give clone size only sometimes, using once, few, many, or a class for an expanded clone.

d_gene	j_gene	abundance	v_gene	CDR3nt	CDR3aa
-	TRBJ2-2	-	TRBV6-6	TGTGCCAGCAGTTACTCAGGGAGCCACACCGGGGAGCTGTTTTTT	CASSYSGSHTGELFF
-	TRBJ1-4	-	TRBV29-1	TGCAGTGCTCGCGGAGGGTCGGCTGGAAAACTGTTTTTT	CSARGGSAGKLFF
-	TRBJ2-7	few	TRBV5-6	TGTGCCAGCAGCTTGGTTCAGGCACTATCTGTGGAGCAGTACTTC	CASSLVQALSVEQYF
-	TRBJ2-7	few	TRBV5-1	TGCGCCAGCAGCAGGGGGACGACCTACGAGCAGTACTTC	CASSRGTTYEQYF
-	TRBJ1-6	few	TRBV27	TGTGCCAGCAGTCCGGGCGGTTCACCCCTCCACTTT	CASSPGGSPLHF
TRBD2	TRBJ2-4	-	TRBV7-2	TGTGCCAGCAGCACCTACCGAGGTCTAGCGGGAGCAGCCAAAAACATTCAGTACTTC	CASSTYRGLAGAAKNIQYF
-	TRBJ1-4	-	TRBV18	TGTGCCAGCTCACCGGGATCTGAAAAACTGTTTTTT	CASSPGSEKLFF
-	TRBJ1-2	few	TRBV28	TGTGCCAGTACTCCGGGGTCCCTGAGGGGCTACACCTTC	CASTPGSLRGYTF
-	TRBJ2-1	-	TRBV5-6	TGTGCCAGCAGCTTGGGAGGACTCCTCAGGGGTGAGCAGTTCTTC	CASSLGGLLRGEQFF
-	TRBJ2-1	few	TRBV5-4	TGTGCCAGCAGCACAGGGACTCTCAGGGGCAATGAGCAGTTCTTC	CASSTGTLRGNEQFF
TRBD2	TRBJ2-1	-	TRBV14	TGTGCCAGCAGCCGCATCCCCCCCGGACTAGCGGGAGGGGGAGGTGAGCAGTTCTTC	CASSRIPPGLAGGGGEQFF